One T cell receptor beta chain is described in this entry. Responders that carried the CFSE label, about 200,000 of them, were plated with about 200,000 irradiated, violet-dye-labeled stimulator cells. Sorting was performed after the reaction on proliferating CFSE-low CD3+CD4+ and CD3+CD8+ responders. These data originate in a study of graft-versus-host responses after intestinal transplantation. About the study: All recipients got anti-thymocyte globulin induction, then tacrolimus and steroids for about 3 years.

Profiled with immunoSEQ multiplex PCR; TCRdb holds only in-frame clones, not every one. The table includes about 4,900 clones, approximately 30% detected once. Trimming cost V 1 base and J 7 bases; bases outside gene matches: 8. The CDR3 loop spans 15 amino acids. CDR1 is LNHDA, CDR2 SQIVND, per germline (reference sequence). This rearrangement joins TRBV19 to TRBJ1-2; TRBD1 aligns across 8 bases. The receptor comes from a human patient who received an intestinal transplant. Material: alloreactive CD8+ T cells from a mixed lymphocyte reaction culture, obtained before intestinal transplant. The subset: CFSE-low proliferating T cells sorted from approximately 6-day pre-transplant mixed lymphocyte reaction (GvH or HvG direction). The CDR3 sequence: CASSIAPGGTGGYTF. In DNA, the CDR3 is TGTGCCAGTAGTATAGCCCCAGGGGGCACTGGTGGCTACACCTTC.